This entry lists 27 T cell receptor beta chains sequenced from one sample in a study of T cells of healthy individuals. Each CDR3 protein is one row after TCRdb ran MiXCR on the 5' RACE reads. The data contain more than 85,000 distinct CDR3 sequences, approximately 15% of them singletons. These receptors were taken from a human donor in good health.

This clonotype appeared a few times. The rearrangement joins TRBV5-1 to TRBJ1-2; a possible D gene is TRBD1 (5 bases). V was trimmed by 0 bases and J by 7 bases, leaving 22 bases between them. Germline V gene sequence: CDR1 SGHRS, CDR2 YFSETQ. The CDR3 has 17 residues. This CDR3 reads CASSLDIQGRNGGGYTF. Here the CDR3 DNA reads TGCGCCAGCAGCTTGGATATTCAGGGACGAAACGGGGGTGGCTACACCTTC.

In this sample, this clonotype turned up once. The CDR3 DNA is TGTGCCTGCTCCGGAGGAGAGACCCAGTACTTC. Residues: CACSGGETQYF. This chain links TRBV6-2 or TRBV6-3 with TRBJ2-5; D is perhaps TRBD2 (5 bases). Germline assignment: CDR1 MNHEY and CDR2 SVGEGT. There are 11 residues in the CDR3. The germline V and J ends were trimmed by 11 bases and 4 bases, with 11 bases remaining between them.

The chain employs TRBV20-1 and TRBJ2-1; 7 bases align to TRBD1. This CDR3 spans 13 amino acids. The V gene end was trimmed by 6 bases and the J gene end by 5 bases; junction bases not matched to a gene: 7. The germline CDR1 and CDR2 sequences are DFQATT and SNEGSKA (reference sequence). CDR3 DNA: TGCAGTGCCCCGACAGGGTGGGACAATGAGCAGTTCTTC. It translates to CSAPTGWDNEQFF.

The chain recombines TRBV12-3 or TRBV12-4 with TRBJ1-2; D not certain. V dropped 5 bases and J dropped 4 bases, with 17 bases sitting between them. The CDR3 spans 15 residues. The CDR3 loop is CASSPPGRGTYGYTF. The CDR3 nucleotides are TGTGCCAGCAGTCCCCCCGGCAGAGGAACCTATGGCTACACCTTC.

There are many counts of this clonotype. This chain links TRBV4-1 with TRBJ1-5; D call uncertain. Germline CDR1 reads MGHRA; CDR2 reads YSYEKL. V lost 5 bases, J lost 1 base, and 12 bases lay in between. The CDR3 extends over 15 amino acids. The CDR3 DNA reads as TGCGCCAGCAGCGGTGGACTCTTGAGCAATCAGCCCCAGCATTTT. Amino acids: CASSGGLLSNQPQHF.

This rearrangement joins TRBV29-1 to TRBJ1-1; D is undetermined. This CDR3 spans 14 amino acids. V shed 3 bases and J shed 3 bases, with 14 bases lying between them. CDR1 and CDR2 from the germline V gene are SQVTM and ANQGSEA. The DNA of the CDR3 is TGCAGCGTTGACCCCTCCTCGGACCACACTGAAGCTTTCTTT. This translates into CSVDPSSDHTEAFF. The variable domain in full, completed from reference TRBV29-1 and TRBJ1-1, reads SAVISQKPSRDICQRGTSLTIQCQVDSQVTMMFWYRQQPGQSLTLIATANQGSEATYESGFVIDKFPISRPNLTFSTLTVSNMSPEDSSIYLCSVDPSSDHTEAFFGQGTRLTVV.

V is TRBV9 and J is TRBJ1-4; D may be TRBD1 (6 bases). V was pared by 4 bases and J by 8 bases, with 12 bases between. Per the germline V gene, CDR1 is SGDLS and CDR2 is YYNGEE. The CDR3 extends over 13 amino acids. The CDR3 spells CASSTPGEEKLFF. The CDR3 DNA sequence: TGTGCCAGCAGCACTCCAGGGGAAGAAAAACTGTTTTTT. The whole variable domain, filled in from reference TRBV9 and TRBJ1-4, reads DSGVTQTPKHLITATGQRVTLRCSPRSGDLSVYWYQQSLDQGLQFLIQYYNGEERAKGNILERFSAQQFPDLHSELNLSSLELGDSALYFCASSTPGEEKLFFGSGTQLSVL.

This clonotype was seen many times. V and J are TRBV7-6 and TRBJ2-2; D gene unclear. This CDR3 is built from 13 residues. Germline CDR1 and CDR2: SGHVS and FNYEAQ. V was cut by 1 base and J by 4 bases, with 4 bases left in between. CDR3 in amino acids: CASSLGGTGELFF. The CDR3 DNA reads as TGTGCCAGCAGCTTAGGTGGCACCGGGGAGCTGTTTTTT.

This clonotype has only a few counts. The V gene is TRBV11-3, the J gene TRBJ2-1, with 10 bases that match TRBD2. The CDR3 extends over 17 amino acids. V lost 5 bases and J lost 6; bases outside the gene matches: 13. In germline, CDR1 is SGHNT, CDR2 YENEEA. The CDR3 loop is CASSPYKGLASPNEQFF. For the CDR3, the DNA is TGTGCCAGCAGCCCCTACAAGGGACTAGCGTCCCCCAATGAGCAGTTCTTC.

The V and J genes are TRBV5-1 and TRBJ2-7; 11 bases map to TRBD1. CDR1 is SGHRS, CDR2 YFSETQ, per germline. J lost 5 bases, V lost 3 bases, and 1 base had no gene match. This CDR3 is 13 amino acids long. The CDR3 loop is CASSWTGGHEQYF. The DNA of the CDR3 is TGCGCCAGCAGCTGGACAGGGGGCCACGAGCAGTACTTC.

The chain links TRBV4-3 to TRBJ1-5; D is undetermined. Trimming left V 2 bases short and J 2 bases short, with 19 bases between. The CDR3 length is 18 residues. CDR1 and CDR2 (germline): LGHNA, YSLEER. This CDR3 is CASSQNYPQSWGNQPQHF. The CDR3 DNA sequence: TGCGCCAGCAGCCAAAATTATCCCCAATCATGGGGCAATCAGCCCCAGCATTTT.

This clonotype was seen at least ten times. The chain has TRBV6-2 or TRBV6-3 and TRBJ2-7; no reliable D call. The CDR3 sequence is 14 residues long. Trimming stripped 3 bases from V and 0 bases from J, with 9 bases between. Germline CDR1 reads MNHEY; CDR2 reads SVGEGT. This CDR3 is CASSYGSSSYEQYF. The CDR3 DNA reads TGTGCCAGCAGTTATGGCTCTAGCTCCTACGAGCAGTACTTC.

The chain is built from TRBV29-1 and TRBJ2-7; D may be TRBD1 or TRBD2 (6 bases each). CDR1 and CDR2 from the germline V gene are SQVTM and ANQGSEA. V lost 6 bases and J 4 bases, leaving 19 bases between the germline ends. CDR3 length: 14 amino acids. The CDR3 sequence is CSVHPRGGRYEQYF. Here the CDR3 DNA reads TGCAGCGTGCACCCTCGTGGGGGGCGGTACGAGCAGTACTTC.

This clonotype showed up just a few times. The CDR3 sequence is CASSFGGARGFGYTF. CDR3 DNA sequence: TGTGCCAGCAGTTTCGGGGGGGCCCGGGGGTTTGGCTACACCTTC. The rearrangement links TRBV28 to TRBJ1-2, with D possibly being TRBD1 (6 bases). The CDR3 covers 15 residues. V lost 3 bases and J lost 7, with 18 bases in between. Germline V lookup: CDR1 MDHEN, CDR2 SYDVKM.

The V call is TRBV6-1, the J call TRBJ1-5, with 7 bases lining up with TRBD1. Germline CDR1 MNHNS, CDR2 SASEGT. This CDR3 is built from 15 residues. Trimming at V came to 6 bases and at J to 2 bases, leaving 7 bases not matched to a gene. The CDR3 reads CASSIGGLGNQPQHF. The CDR3 DNA is TGTGCCAGCAGCATAGGGGGCCTCGGCAATCAGCCCCAGCATTTT.

In this sample, this clonotype turned up a few times. The rearrangement uses TRBV5-1 and TRBJ2-7; D unresolved. Trimming stripped 1 base from V and 2 bases from J, with 16 bases between. Germline V CDR1 and CDR2: SGHRS, YFSETQ. The length of the CDR3 is 16 residues. CDR3 in amino acids: CASSLWAGQNTYEQYF. In DNA, the CDR3 is TGCGCCAGCAGCTTGTGGGCTGGGCAAAACACCTACGAGCAGTACTTC.

In this sample, this clonotype turned up many times. The V and J genes are TRBV10-3 and TRBJ2-2, with 7 bases aligning to TRBD1. Per the germline V gene, CDR1 is ENHRY and CDR2 is SYGVKD. Trimming cost V 10 bases and J 0 bases; bases outside gene matches: 5. The CDR3 length is 14 residues. DNA of the CDR3: TGTGCCACCACGGGACAGTCGAACACCGGGGAGCTGTTTTTT. Its translation is CATTGQSNTGELFF.

This clonotype showed up just a few times. This chain joins TRBV5-1 and TRBJ2-2; maybe TRBD1 (6 bases). CDR3 size: 14 residues. V was pared by 4 bases and J by 5 bases, with 12 bases between. CDR1 and CDR2 from the germline V gene are SGHRS and YFSETQ. This CDR3 reads CASSPGQGTGELFF. CDR3 in DNA: TGCGCCAGCAGCCCCGGCCAGGGGACCGGGGAGCTGTTTTTT.

J is TRBJ1-1 and V is TRBV29-1, with 8 bases that match TRBD1. J lost 5 bases, V lost 5 bases, and 13 bases had no gene match. From germline, CDR1 is SQVTM and CDR2 ANQGSEA. The CDR3 runs to 15 residues. CDR3 DNA: TGCAGCGTTTCGGGGTCCCCGGACAGGGCGACTGAAGCTTTCTTT. This translates into CSVSGSPDRATEAFF.

This clonotype appeared a few times. V gene TRBV3-1 combines with J gene TRBJ1-6; weak D call: TRBD1 (6 bases). The CDR3 loop spans 16 amino acids. Trimming took 3 bases from V and 7 from J, leaving 16 bases between them. The germline gives CDR1 LGHDT, CDR2 YNNKEL (reference sequence). The CDR3 DNA reads TGTGCCAGCAGCCAGGGTCCCGCAGGGGCGAATTCACCCCTCCACTTT. This gives the protein CASSQGPAGANSPLHF.

This clonotype was counted only a few times. The CDR3 reads CASSLVGGSEQFF. The CDR3 DNA reads TGTGCCAGCAGTTTAGTAGGGGGCAGTGAGCAGTTCTTC. This sequence joins TRBV12-3 or TRBV12-4 and TRBJ2-1; TRBD1 aligns across 7 bases. The CDR3 sequence is 13 residues long. The V and J ends lost 1 base and 9 bases, in that order; junction bases with no gene match: 3.

The V call is TRBV12-3 or TRBV12-4, the J call TRBJ2-5; a weak D match, TRBD1 (5 bases). Trimming pared 1 base from V and 4 bases from J, leaving 13 bases between. This CDR3 has 15 residues. CDR3 loop: CASSLGEIRGETQYF. CDR3 DNA: TGTGCCAGCAGTTTAGGCGAGATTAGGGGAGAGACCCAGTACTTC.

The chain links TRBV6-2 or TRBV6-3 to TRBJ2-5; TRBD2 matches at 7 bases. CDR1 MNHEY and CDR2 SVGEGT come from the germline V gene. V lost 0 bases and J lost 0; bases outside the gene matches: 4. There are 16 residues in the CDR3. Here the CDR3 reads CASSYSPRGDQETQYF. The CDR3 DNA reads TGTGCCAGCAGTTACTCCCCCCGGGGGGACCAAGAGACCCAGTACTTC.

This clonotype was detected ten times or more. The chain joins TRBV29-1 to TRBJ2-5, with 9 bases aligning to TRBD1. Trimming at V came to 6 bases and at J to 3 bases, leaving 5 bases not matched to a gene. CDR1 and CDR2 from the germline V gene are SQVTM and ANQGSEA. There are 13 residues in the CDR3. CDR3 in DNA: TGCAGCGTGCTTAGGACAGGGGAAGAGACCCAGTACTTC. This gives the protein CSVLRTGEETQYF.

The chain carries TRBV12-3 or TRBV12-4 and TRBJ2-1, with 7 bases lining up with TRBD1. V shed 7 bases, J shed 4 bases, and the junction held 7 bases outside the gene matches. This CDR3 region has 14 residues. The CDR3 here is CASTPGQSYNEQFF. The CDR3 bases are TGTGCCAGCACTCCGGGACAGTCATACAATGAGCAGTTCTTC.

The chain employs TRBV20-1 and TRBJ2-2; TRBD1 or TRBD2 may be the D gene (6 bases each). Germline CDR1 and CDR2: DFQATT and SNEGSKA (reference sequence). This CDR3 is 15 amino acids long. V gave up 4 bases and J gave up 2 bases, with 14 bases separating them. CDR3 protein: CSAKDGGPNTGELFF. The CDR3 nucleotides are TGCAGTGCTAAAGATGGGGGGCCAAACACCGGGGAGCTGTTTTTT.

The CDR3 sequence: CASSLGDLETQYF. The CDR3 DNA follows: TGCGCCAGCAGCCTTGGGGATTTGGAGACCCAGTACTTC. V gene TRBV4-1 combines with J gene TRBJ2-5; D uncertain. V dropped 4 bases and J dropped 5 bases, with 11 bases sitting between them. Germline lookup yields CDR1 MGHRA and CDR2 YSYEKL. There are 13 residues in the CDR3.